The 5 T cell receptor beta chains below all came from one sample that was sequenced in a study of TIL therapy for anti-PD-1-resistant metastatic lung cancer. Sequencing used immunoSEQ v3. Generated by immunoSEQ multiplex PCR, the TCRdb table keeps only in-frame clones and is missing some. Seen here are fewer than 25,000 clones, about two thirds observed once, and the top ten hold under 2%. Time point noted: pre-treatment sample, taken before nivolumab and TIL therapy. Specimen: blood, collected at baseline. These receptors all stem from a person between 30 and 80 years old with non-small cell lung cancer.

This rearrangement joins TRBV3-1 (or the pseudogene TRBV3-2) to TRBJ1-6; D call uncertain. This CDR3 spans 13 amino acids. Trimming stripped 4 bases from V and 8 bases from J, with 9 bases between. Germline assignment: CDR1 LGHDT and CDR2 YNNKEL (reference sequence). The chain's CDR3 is CASSPRGYSPLHF. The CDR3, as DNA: TGTGCCAGCAGCCCTCGTGGCTATTCACCCCTCCACTTT.

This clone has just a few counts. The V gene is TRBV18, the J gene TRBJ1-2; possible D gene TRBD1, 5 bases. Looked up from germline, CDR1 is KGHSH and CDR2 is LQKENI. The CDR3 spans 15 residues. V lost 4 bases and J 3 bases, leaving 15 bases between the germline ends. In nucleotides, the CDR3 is TGTGCCAGCTCACTACAGGATTACCAAGACTATGGCTACACCTTC. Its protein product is CASSLQDYQDYGYTF.

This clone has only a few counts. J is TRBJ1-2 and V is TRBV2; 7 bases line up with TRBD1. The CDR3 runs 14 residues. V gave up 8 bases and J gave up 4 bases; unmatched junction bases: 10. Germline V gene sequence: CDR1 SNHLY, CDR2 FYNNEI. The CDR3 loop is CASCSSGTAYGYTF. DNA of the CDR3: TGTGCCAGCTGCTCTTCCGGGACAGCCTATGGCTACACCTTC. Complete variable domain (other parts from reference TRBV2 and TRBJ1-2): EPEVTQTPSHQVTQMGQEVILRCVPISNHLYFYWYRQILGQKVEFLVSFYNNEISEKSEIFDDQFSVERPDGSNFTLKIRSTKLEDSAMYFCASCSSGTAYGYTFGSGTRLTVV.

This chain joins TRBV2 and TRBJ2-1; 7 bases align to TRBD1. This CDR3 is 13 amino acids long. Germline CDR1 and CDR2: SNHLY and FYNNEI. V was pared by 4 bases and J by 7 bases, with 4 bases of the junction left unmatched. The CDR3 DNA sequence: TGTGCCAGCAGTGTTAACAGGGGTAATGAGCAGTTCTTC. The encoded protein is CASSVNRGNEQFF.

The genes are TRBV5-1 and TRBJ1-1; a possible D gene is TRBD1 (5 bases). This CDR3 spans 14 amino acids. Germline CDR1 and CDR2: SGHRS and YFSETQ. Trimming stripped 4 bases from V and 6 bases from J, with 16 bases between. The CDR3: CASSTLNMGAEAFF. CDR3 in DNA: TGCGCCAGCAGCACGCTCAACATGGGGGCTGAAGCTTTCTTT.